These 17 T cell receptor beta chains came from one sample sequenced in a study of blood T cell repertoires in COVID-19. Repertoires were generated with immunoSEQ multiplex PCR, while TCRdb's copy carries only in-frame clones and drops some. The profile covers approximately 300,000 clones, with around 89% appearing a single time and around 3.5% taken by the ten largest. Source material: peripheral blood. These receptors were collected from a woman in her thirties or forties with acute or convalescent COVID-19.

The J gene is TRBJ1-3, the V gene TRBV5-5; no reliable D call. There are 14 residues in the CDR3. V was cut by 4 bases and J by 7 bases, with 15 bases left in between. CDR1 is SGHKS, CDR2 YYEKEE, per germline (reference sequence). The CDR3 loop reads CASSPLRVGNTIYF. The CDR3 nucleotides read TGTGCCAGCAGCCCGTTGAGGGTTGGGAACACCATATATTTT.

V and J are TRBV6-2 or TRBV6-3 and TRBJ2-3, with a tentative D call TRBD1 (5 bases). Trimming left V 6 bases short and J 3 bases short, with 16 bases between. The CDR3 runs 15 residues. The V gene's germline CDR1 is MNHEY and CDR2 SVGEGT. The CDR3 DNA reads as TGTGCCAGCAGCCACAGACCAGGGCTAACAGATACGCAGTATTTT. Amino acids: CASSHRPGLTDTQYF.

This clone was found once. V usage is TRBV3-1 (or the pseudogene TRBV3-2) and J usage is TRBJ2-2; no clear D. The CDR3 spans 13 residues. Trimming removed 4 bases at V and 2 bases at J, with 5 bases between. In germline, CDR1 is LGHDT, CDR2 YNNKEL (reference sequence). CDR3 amino acids: CASSRLNTGELFF. The DNA of the CDR3 is TGTGCCAGCAGCCGCCTAAACACCGGGGAGCTGTTTTTT.

V is TRBV29-1 and J is TRBJ1-1; D ambiguous. CDR1 is SQVTM and CDR2 is ANQGSEA in the germline V gene. CDR3 length equals 15 residues. V was trimmed by 1 base and J by 0 bases, leaving 12 bases between them. The CDR3: CSVEGSGVMNTEAFF. The CDR3 nucleotides read TGCAGCGTTGAAGGGAGCGGAGTCATGAACACTGAAGCTTTCTTT.

The chain joins TRBV5-4 to TRBJ1-1, with D tentatively TRBD1 (6 bases). The CDR3 sequence is 13 residues long. Between the trimmed V and J ends, which lost 1 base and 4 bases, there was a span of 8 bases. Germline CDR1 reads SGHNT; CDR2 reads YYREEE (reference sequence). This CDR3 is CASSLRGGTEAFF. DNA of the CDR3: TGTGCCAGCAGCTTGAGGGGGGGCACTGAAGCTTTCTTT.

V and J are TRBV5-6 and TRBJ1-2; D uncertain. In germline, CDR1 is SGHDT, CDR2 YYEEEE. The ends were cut back, 2 bases at V and 7 bases at J, with 6 bases in the middle. CDR3 length: 11 amino acids. CDR3 loop: CASSFSTGYTF. CDR3 DNA: TGTGCCAGCAGCTTCTCTACTGGCTACACCTTC. Combining the CDR3 with reference TRBV5-6 and TRBJ1-2 gives the whole variable domain DAGVTQSPTHLIKTRGQQVTLRCSPKSGHDTVSWYQQALGQGPQFIFQYYEEEERQRGNFPDRFSGHQFPNYSSELNVNALLLGDSALYLCASSFSTGYTFGSGTRLTVV.

The genes are TRBV6-6 and TRBJ1-3; 8 nucleotides line up with TRBD1. CDR3 length equals 14 residues. Per the germline V gene, CDR1 is MNHNY and CDR2 is SVGAGI (reference sequence). The J segment lost 2 bases and the V segment lost 6 bases, leaving 3 bases of the junction unmatched. The DNA of the CDR3 is TGTGCCAGCAGACCGACAGGGGCTGGAAACACCATATATTTT. Protein: CASRPTGAGNTIYF.

This sequence joins TRBV10-3 and TRBJ2-3; 12 nucleotides align to TRBD2. Trimming at V came to 8 bases and at J to 2 bases, leaving 2 bases not matched to a gene. CDR1 is ENHRY and CDR2 is SYGVKD in the germline V gene. CDR3 length: 14 residues. Here the CDR3 reads CAIASGGDTDTQYF. In DNA form, the CDR3 reads TGTGCCATCGCTAGCGGGGGGGACACAGATACGCAGTATTTT.

CDR3 region: CASSYPSYGQGTGAYEQYV. DNA of the CDR3: TGTGCCAGCAGTTACCCCAGTTACGGACAGGGCACCGGAGCCTACGAGCAGTACGTC. V is TRBV6-2 or TRBV6-3 and J is TRBJ2-7; 8 bases are shared with TRBD1. Germline V gives CDR1 MNHEY, CDR2 SVGEGT. Trimming took 2 bases from V and 2 from J; bases not matched to a gene: 17. The CDR3 covers 19 residues.

The chain carries TRBV10-3 and TRBJ2-1, with D tentatively TRBD2 (6 bases). Trimming shortened V by 3 bases and J by 5 bases, and 14 bases separated the two germline ends. The CDR3 contains 15 residues. In germline, CDR1 is ENHRY, CDR2 SYGVKD. The CDR3 loop reads CAISDPRRADNEQFF. The CDR3 DNA is TGTGCCATCAGTGACCCGCGGAGGGCGGACAATGAGCAGTTCTTC.

This rearrangement joins TRBV29-1 to TRBJ1-3, with D hard to call. The CDR3 consists of 13 residues. Germline CDR1 reads SQVTM; CDR2 reads ANQGSEA. The V gene lost 4 bases and the J gene lost 7 bases, with 14 bases spanning the gap. CDR3 coding DNA: TGCAGCGTTGCCCTAGCTCTGGACAACACCATATATTTT. Its translation: CSVALALDNTIYF.

Details on this clone: An end of the junction differs from the germline gene, which may be a read error. V gene TRBV11-2 combines with J gene TRBJ1-6, with TRBD1 identical over 12 bases. Germline CDR1 is SGHAT and CDR2 is FQNNGV. CDR3 length: 16 residues. The CDR3 reads CAGSVMGQGAYSPLHF. The CDR3 nucleotides are TGTGCCGGCAGCGTGATGGGACAGGGGGCCTATTCACCCCTCCACTTT.

The chain combines TRBV25-1 with TRBJ1-1; 8 nucleotides align to TRBD1. The V and J ends lost 4 bases and 0 bases, in that order; junction bases with no gene match: 1. The germline gives CDR1 MGHDK, CDR2 SYGVNS. The length of the CDR3 is 14 residues. The CDR3 DNA reads as TGTGCCAGCAGTGCACAGGGGGTGAACACTGAAGCTTTCTTT. This sequence encodes CASSAQGVNTEAFF.

The CDR3 spells CASSPSPGGNTIYF. The CDR3 region has the DNA TGTGCCAGCTCACCTTCCCCCGGGGGAAACACCATATATTTT. The chain joins TRBV18 to TRBJ1-3; no clear D gene. CDR1 KGHSH and CDR2 LQKENI come from the germline V gene. This CDR3 region has 14 residues. V lost 3 bases and J lost 4, with 10 bases in between.

The chain employs TRBV4-1 and TRBJ1-2, with D possibly TRBD1 on 6 matching bases. The V gene lost 0 bases and the J gene lost 2 bases, with 13 bases spanning the gap. The CDR3 is 16 residues long. CDR1 and CDR2 (germline): MGHRA, YSYEKL. CDR3 loop: CASSQDDGTPNYGYTF. The CDR3 DNA follows: TGCGCCAGCAGCCAAGATGACGGGACACCGAACTATGGCTACACCTTC.

In regard to this clone: Other DNA sequences in this sample translate to the same CDR3. V is TRBV6-5 and J is TRBJ1-1; D call uncertain. The germline gives CDR1 MNHEY, CDR2 SVGAGI. This CDR3 region has 15 residues. Between the trimmed V and J ends, which lost 0 bases and 4 bases, there was a span of 12 bases. CDR3 nucleotide sequence: TGTGCCAGCAGTTACTCCCCACGAGGAATCACTGAAGCTTTCTTT. Its translation is CASSYSPRGITEAFF.

This chain joins TRBV19 and TRBJ1-6, with D maybe TRBD1 (6 bases). Germline CDR1 reads LNHDA; CDR2 reads SQIVND (reference sequence). This CDR3 contains 15 residues. The germline V and J ends were trimmed by 6 bases and 5 bases, with 14 bases remaining between them. DNA for the CDR3: TGTGCCAGTAGCCGGACAGACCCTAATAATTCACCCCTCCACTTT. As protein: CASSRTDPNNSPLHF.